This entry is about one T cell receptor beta chain. Its antigen is not known. The ends were cut back, 1 base at V and 6 bases at J, with 10 bases in the middle. Germline values: CDR1 SGHTA, CDR2 FQGNSA. The CDR3 contains 13 residues. Generated by immunoSEQ multiplex PCR, the TCRdb table keeps only in-frame clones and is missing some. Of around 700,000 clones listed, around 73% are singletons. The data were obtained in a study of shared clonotypes between healthy human individuals. General observations from the study: As a rule, naive subsets had a larger estimated richness than memory subsets. Rarefaction indicated that sorted-subset sequencing remained incomplete although depth was large. Donor clonotype sharing was expected to depend on sequencing depth. Against clonotypes common to all four donors, non-shared ones had lower generation probabilities.

The source material was memory CD4+ T cells sorted from blood. Subset in this sample: CD45RA-negative fraction. The chain has TRBV7-2 and TRBJ2-7; no reliable D call. The source is a young woman in good health. CDR3 DNA: TGTGCCAGCAGCTTAGGACGGCTCAGCGAGCAGTACTTC. This encodes CASSLGRLSEQYF.